The T cell receptor beta chain described here comes from a study of chemoradiotherapy in HPV16-positive cancers. Deletions cut 0 bases from V and 4 bases from J, with 15 bases between. Germline CDR1 reads SGDLS; CDR2 reads YYNGEE. The CDR3 has 16 amino acids. In its sample, this clone was seen once. Sequencing used immunoSEQ multiplex PCR; TCRdb keeps in-frame clones, though not all of them. The table has thousands of clones, just under 80% seen once. This sequence was found in a human donor with HPV-associated anogenital cancer. The chain links TRBV9 to TRBJ2-3, with D possibly matching TRBD2 (6 bases). Specimen: tumor tissue, collected from a patient who underwent chemoradiotherapy. This CDR3 is CASSVEATSYADTQYF. The CDR3 bases are TGTGCCAGCAGCGTAGAGGCGACTAGTTACGCAGATACGCAGTATTTT.